These 27 T cell receptor beta chains originate from one sample sequenced in a study of cytomegalovirus exposure and HLA in healthy donors. PCR was performed using 60 Vbeta and 13 Jbeta primers. TCRdb's table, derived via immunoSEQ multiplex PCR, lists solely in-frame clones and lacks some. The sample includes 120,000 or so clones, 75% to 90% seen only once; the top ten take 1%. The material sequenced was PBMCs. These receptors were obtained from a man aged 35 to 55 in good health and CMV-seronegative.

The chain joins TRBV7-9 to TRBJ2-2; weak D call: TRBD2 (6 bases). Trimming shortened V by 3 bases and J by 1 base, and 9 bases separated the two germline ends. Germline V gives CDR1 SEHNR, CDR2 FQNEAQ (reference sequence). The CDR3 spans 15 residues. CDR3 DNA sequence: TGTGCCAGCAGCTTTTTAGCGGTGAACACCGGGGAGCTGTTTTTT. This encodes CASSFLAVNTGELFF.

This clone was detected only a few times. This sequence joins TRBV28 and TRBJ2-1; 8 nucleotides align to TRBD2. The CDR3 is made up of 16 amino acids. V shed 5 bases and J 3 bases; nucleotides not matched to a gene: 9. In germline, CDR1 is MDHEN, CDR2 SYDVKM. CDR3 in DNA: TGTGCCAGCAGTCGGGCGTCGGGAGGGCTCTACAATGAGCAGTTCTTC. It specifies CASSRASGGLYNEQFF.

This clone showed up just once. The chain has TRBV10-3 and TRBJ2-7; no firm D call. In germline, CDR1 is ENHRY, CDR2 SYGVKD. The CDR3 is made up of 13 amino acids. With 2 bases removed from V and 6 bases from J, the gap between germline ends came to 11 bases. This CDR3 reads CAISEVAVSEQYF. The CDR3 DNA sequence: TGTGCCATCAGTGAGGTGGCGGTGTCCGAGCAGTACTTC.

The chain employs TRBV19 and TRBJ1-5; no clear D gene. CDR1 LNHDA and CDR2 SQIVND come from the germline V gene (reference sequence). CDR3 size: 16 residues. Between the trimmed V and J ends, which lost 4 bases and 0 bases, there was a span of 13 bases. CDR3 amino acids: CASSNSGPYSNQPQHF. The CDR3, as DNA: TGTGCCAGTAGTAACAGCGGTCCCTATAGCAATCAGCCCCAGCATTTT.

This chain links TRBV6-1 with TRBJ1-1, with TRBD1 matching over 7 bases. Per germline, CDR1 MNHNS and CDR2 SASEGT. The CDR3 loop spans 13 amino acids. V was pared by 6 bases and J by 2 bases, with 3 bases of the junction left unmatched. The DNA of the CDR3 is TGTGCCAGCAGGGGACAGAGCAACACTGAAGCTTTCTTT. Translation: CASRGQSNTEAFF.

The V and J genes are TRBV16 and TRBJ2-5; D ambiguous. V gave up 2 bases and J gave up 2 bases, with 9 bases separating them. This CDR3 has 14 residues. Germline loops: CDR1 KGHSY, CDR2 FQNENV. CDR3: CASSQRSDQETQYF. CDR3 coding DNA: TGTGCCAGCAGCCAAAGGAGTGATCAAGAGACCCAGTACTTC. The full variable domain, completed using reference TRBV16 and TRBJ2-5, is GEEVAQTPKHLVRGEGQKAKLYCAPIKGHSYVFWYQQVLKNEFKFLISFQNENVFDETGMPKERFSAKCLPNSPCSLEIQATKLEDSAVYFCASSQRSDQETQYFGPGTRLLVL.

The rearrangement joins TRBV5-6 to TRBJ1-2; a possible D gene is TRBD1 (6 bases). Per germline, CDR1 SGHDT and CDR2 YYEEEE. Trimming stripped 4 bases from V and 4 bases from J, with 17 bases between. CDR3 length equals 15 residues. The DNA for the CDR3 is TGTGCCAGCAGCACCCCCGGGACAACCCTCTATGGCTACACCTTC. Its protein product is CASSTPGTTLYGYTF. Complete variable domain (other parts from reference TRBV5-6 and TRBJ1-2): DAGVTQSPTHLIKTRGQQVTLRCSPKSGHDTVSWYQQALGQGPQFIFQYYEEEERQRGNFPDRFSGHQFPNYSSELNVNALLLGDSALYLCASSTPGTTLYGYTFGSGTRLTVV.

The V and J genes are TRBV4-2 and TRBJ2-1; a weak D match, TRBD2 (7 bases). The ends were cut back, 4 bases at V and 5 bases at J, with 12 bases in the middle. Germline CDR1 is LGHNA and CDR2 is YNFKEQ. This CDR3 spans 14 amino acids. The CDR3 sequence: CASSPGGTDNEQFF. CDR3 nucleotide sequence: TGTGCCAGCAGCCCGGGGGGCACGGACAATGAGCAGTTCTTC.

The chain links TRBV5-4 to TRBJ2-7; no reliable D call. This CDR3 is built from 15 residues. In germline, CDR1 is SGHNT, CDR2 YYREEE (reference sequence). Deletions cut 1 base from V and 5 bases from J, with 16 bases between. The CDR3 loop reads CASSLSPGSQDEQYF. In DNA form, the CDR3 reads TGTGCCAGCAGCTTGTCCCCAGGTAGTCAAGACGAGCAGTACTTC.

The V call is TRBV7-9, the J call TRBJ1-4; possibly TRBD1 for D (5 bases). Per germline, CDR1 SEHNR and CDR2 FQNEAQ (reference sequence). Trimming removed 2 bases from V and 6 bases from J, with 10 bases in between. The CDR3 loop spans 14 amino acids. The CDR3 region is CASSLIRGDEKLFF. The CDR3 DNA is TGTGCCAGCAGCTTAATTAGGGGTGATGAAAAACTGTTTTTT.

The J gene is TRBJ1-1, the V gene TRBV5-1, with a weak D call TRBD1 (6 bases). The germline CDR1 and CDR2 sequences are SGHRS and YFSETQ. V lost 0 bases and J 1 base, leaving 10 bases between the germline ends. This CDR3 comprises 15 residues. The CDR3 loop is CASSLVGAANTEAFF. The CDR3 DNA sequence: TGCGCCAGCAGCTTGGTGGGGGCGGCGAACACTGAAGCTTTCTTT. The variable domain in full, completed from reference TRBV5-1 and TRBJ1-1, reads KAGVTQTPRYLIKTRGQQVTLSCSPISGHRSVSWYQQTPGQGLQFLFEYFSETQRNKGNFPGRFSGRQFSNSRSEMNVSTLELGDSALYLCASSLVGAANTEAFFGQGTRLTVV.

In this sample, this clone turned up once. The genes are TRBV30 and TRBJ2-5; 11 bases match TRBD2. The CDR3 has 13 amino acids. V lost 2 bases to trimming and J lost 4 bases; unmatched junction nucleotides: 0. The V gene's germline CDR1 is GTSNPN and CDR2 SVGIG (reference sequence). CDR3 region: CAWSTSGRETQYF. CDR3 DNA: TGTGCCTGGAGTACTAGCGGGAGAGAGACCCAGTACTTC.

V gene TRBV2 combines with J gene TRBJ1-2; 12 nucleotides match TRBD1. Looked up from germline, CDR1 is SNHLY and CDR2 is FYNNEI. The length of the CDR3 is 14 residues. After removal of 9 bases from V and 5 bases from J, the junction contained 7 bases not matched to a gene. The CDR3 DNA reads as TGTGCCAGTGAAAGGGGACAGGGGGCGTATGGCTACACCTTC. The encoded protein is CASERGQGAYGYTF.

This clone was recorded only once. The V and J genes are TRBV6-1 and TRBJ2-7; 11 bases line up with TRBD2. This CDR3 contains 16 residues. CDR1 and CDR2 (germline): MNHNS, SASEGT. V shed 3 bases, J shed 1 base, and the junction held 5 bases outside the gene matches. CDR3 nucleotide sequence: TGTGCCAGCAGTGATACCCGACTAGCGGGATCCTACGAGCAGTACTTC. It specifies CASSDTRLAGSYEQYF.

The V gene is TRBV9, the J gene TRBJ2-2; D may be TRBD2 (6 bases). V lost 3 bases and J lost 0, with 9 bases in between. CDR1 and CDR2 (germline): SGDLS, YYNGEE. There are 15 residues in the CDR3. The CDR3 spells CASSAGGPNTGELFF. As DNA, the CDR3 is TGTGCCAGCAGCGCCGGGGGACCGAACACCGGGGAGCTGTTTTTT.

The chain combines TRBV2 with TRBJ2-7, with TRBD1 identical over 10 bases. CDR1 is SNHLY, CDR2 FYNNEI, per germline. V lost 3 bases and J lost 10; bases outside the gene matches: 6. This CDR3 spans 13 amino acids. DNA for the CDR3: TGTGCCAGCAGTGAGGGGACAGGGGCATTACAGTACTTC. Protein: CASSEGTGALQYF.

V is TRBV5-6 and J is TRBJ2-7; perhaps TRBD1 as D (6 bases). The V end was cut by 4 bases, the J end by 7 bases, with 15 bases between. CDR3 length: 13 residues. The V gene's germline CDR1 is SGHDT and CDR2 YYEEEE. The CDR3 sequence: CASSLRNRDEQYF. As DNA, the CDR3 is TGTGCCAGCAGCCTAAGGAACAGGGATGAGCAGTACTTC.

This rearrangement joins TRBV28 to TRBJ1-1, with D possibly being TRBD1 (5 bases). CDR1 MDHEN and CDR2 SYDVKM come from the germline V gene. The CDR3 is 14 residues long. V was clipped by 6 bases and J by 4 bases, with 15 bases between them. CDR3 bases: TGTGCCAGCAGGGAGGGCGGGGGTAGCACTGAAGCTTTCTTT. It specifies CASREGGGSTEAFF.

The chain is built from TRBV25-1 and TRBJ1-1; 8 bases map to TRBD1. The CDR3 contains 15 residues. Germline loops: CDR1 MGHDK, CDR2 SYGVNS. V lost 1 base, J lost 1 base, and 2 bases stayed unmatched. DNA for the CDR3: TGTGCCAGCAGTGAATGGGGGACAGGGAACACTGAAGCTTTCTTT. Translating it yields CASSEWGTGNTEAFF.

The chain carries TRBV2 and TRBJ2-3; TRBD1 aligns across 7 bases. There are 15 residues in the CDR3. J gave up 0 bases and V 3 bases, and 3 bases lay outside the gene matches. Germline V gene lookup returns CDR1 SNHLY and CDR2 FYNNEI. The CDR3 nucleotides are TGTGCCAGCAGTGATAGGGGGCGTAGCACAGATACGCAGTATTTT. The encoded protein is CASSDRGRSTDTQYF.

This chain connects TRBV19 to TRBJ1-1; TRBD1 is a possible D gene (6 bases). Trimming took 9 bases from V and 1 from J, leaving 9 bases between them. Germline V gene sequence: CDR1 LNHDA, CDR2 SQIVND (reference sequence). CDR3 length: 12 amino acids. The CDR3 DNA is TGTGCCAGGGACAGAAAGAACACTGAAGCTTTCTTT. This gives the protein CARDRKNTEAFF.

The J gene is TRBJ2-1, the V gene TRBV7-6, with D perhaps TRBD1 (5 bases). Germline V CDR1 and CDR2: SGHVS, FNYEAQ. The CDR3 totals 13 residues. V lost 5 bases and J lost 3, with 8 bases in between. The CDR3 sequence: CASSLDNYNEQFF. CDR3 nucleotide sequence: TGTGCCAGCAGCCTGGACAACTACAATGAGCAGTTCTTC.

The genes are TRBV18 and TRBJ2-5; no definite D call. CDR1 and CDR2 (germline): KGHSH, LQKENI. This CDR3 contains 12 residues. V dropped 5 bases and J dropped 0 bases, with 4 bases sitting between them. The CDR3 spells CASSSYQETQYF. CDR3 coding DNA: TGTGCCAGCTCATCCTACCAAGAGACCCAGTACTTC.

In this sample, this clone turned up a few times. This rearrangement joins TRBV29-1 to TRBJ1-4; possibly TRBD1 for D (5 bases). V shed 1 base and J shed 5 bases, with 17 bases lying between them. Germline assignment: CDR1 SQVTM and CDR2 ANQGSEA. This CDR3 is built from 16 residues. CDR3 protein: CSVEAAPGGTNEKLFF. The CDR3 DNA reads TGCAGCGTTGAAGCTGCGCCAGGCGGGACCAATGAAAAACTGTTTTTT.

The chain links TRBV5-6 to TRBJ2-7, with 9 bases matching TRBD1. Germline V gives CDR1 SGHDT, CDR2 YYEEEE. The ends lost 3 bases at V and 7 bases at J; junction bases unmatched: 8. There are 14 residues in the CDR3. Written as DNA, the CDR3 is TGTGCCAGCAGCTGGGGGGACAGGGCGGGGGAGCAGTACTTC. Its translation is CASSWGDRAGEQYF.

This clone has more than one count but fewer than ten. The chain uses TRBV4-1 and TRBJ2-2, with no clear D. The ends were cut back, 1 base at V and 2 bases at J, with 14 bases in the middle. This CDR3 spans 17 amino acids. Germline V gene data show CDR1 as MGHRA and CDR2 as YSYEKL. The CDR3 reads CASSQGVWRSNTGELFF. Here the CDR3 DNA reads TGCGCCAGCAGCCAAGGGGTCTGGCGGAGTAACACCGGGGAGCTGTTTTTT.

The chain carries TRBV7-2 and TRBJ1-2; TRBD1 agrees at 10 bases. V shed 5 bases, J shed 2 bases, and the junction held 8 bases outside the gene matches. CDR3 length equals 16 residues. Germline values: CDR1 SGHTA, CDR2 FQGNSA. The CDR3 loop reads CASSRSGTGENYGYTF. The CDR3 DNA follows: TGTGCCAGCAGCCGAAGTGGGACAGGGGAAAACTATGGCTACACCTTC.